This entry lists 8 T cell receptor beta chains sequenced from one sample in a study of early T cells in non-severe SARS-CoV-2 infection. MiXCR, applied by TCRdb to the 5' RACE reads, yields one record per CDR3 protein. The sample records more than 65,000 distinct CDR3 sequences, under 15% being singletons. Sequenced material: whole blood. These receptors came from an adult who was a healthcare worker with PCR-confirmed SARS-CoV-2 infection or an uninfected control (not recorded which).

The chain carries TRBV7-2 and TRBJ1-2; D not resolved. The CDR3 spans 12 residues. Germline lookup yields CDR1 SGHTA and CDR2 FQGNSA. V lost 3 bases and J 1 base, leaving 3 bases between the germline ends. CDR3 loop: CASSFVNYGYTF. In DNA, the CDR3 is TGTGCCAGCAGCTTTGTTAACTATGGCTACACCTTC.

This clonotype was seen a few times. V is TRBV2 and J is TRBJ1-2; 7 nucleotides match TRBD1. Per germline, CDR1 SNHLY and CDR2 FYNNEI. V dropped 4 bases and J dropped 8; count of bases not matched to a gene: 13. The CDR3 has 15 residues. DNA of the CDR3: TGTGCCAGCAGTGTGGACAGGCGGGATCTTAAAGGCTACACCTTC. The encoded protein is CASSVDRRDLKGYTF.

This clonotype was counted many times. The chain has TRBV2 and TRBJ2-2; no definite D call. CDR1 is SNHLY, CDR2 FYNNEI, per germline. The CDR3 consists of 14 residues. The germline V and J ends were trimmed by 4 bases and 0 bases, with 6 bases remaining between them. The chain's CDR3 is CASSGAANTGELFF. In nucleotides, the CDR3 is TGTGCCAGCAGTGGGGCAGCGAACACCGGGGAGCTGTTTTTT. Full variable domain (rest looked up from reference TRBV2 and TRBJ2-2): EPEVTQTPSHQVTQMGQEVILRCVPISNHLYFYWYRQILGQKVEFLVSFYNNEISEKSEIFDDQFSVERPDGSNFTLKIRSTKLEDSAMYFCASSGAANTGELFFGEGSRLTVL.

The J gene is TRBJ1-2, the V gene TRBV4-2; 7 bases line up with TRBD1. J was trimmed by 1 base and V by 0 bases; bases with no gene match: 2. This CDR3 comprises 15 residues. Looked up from germline, CDR1 is LGHNA and CDR2 is YNFKEQ. Written as DNA, the CDR3 is TGTGCCAGCAGCCAAGACGGGACAGATAACTATGGCTACACCTTC. Encoded protein: CASSQDGTDNYGYTF.

This clonotype has just a few counts. V is TRBV2 and J is TRBJ1-1; 7 bases map to TRBD1. The V segment lost 7 bases and the J segment 1 base; nucleotides outside the gene matches: 9. This CDR3 has 15 amino acids. Looked up from germline, CDR1 is SNHLY and CDR2 is FYNNEI. CDR3 DNA: TGTGCCAGCACCCCCTGGACAGGCTCGAACACTGAAGCTTTCTTT. Its protein product is CASTPWTGSNTEAFF.

The V gene is TRBV5-1, the J gene TRBJ2-7, with D maybe TRBD2 (6 bases). The germline V and J ends were trimmed by 5 bases and 5 bases, with 17 bases remaining between them. Germline V gene sequence: CDR1 SGHRS, CDR2 YFSETQ. The CDR3 is 14 residues long. The CDR3 region has the DNA TGCGCCAGCAGTATAAGCGGGTCCGACCACGAGCAGTACTTC. Its protein is CASSISGSDHEQYF.

This clonotype was recorded many times. The chain combines TRBV19 with TRBJ1-5; D is perhaps TRBD1 (6 bases). The CDR3 sequence is 15 residues long. Germline assignment: CDR1 LNHDA and CDR2 SQIVND (reference sequence). V was cut by 6 bases and J by 2 bases, with 14 bases left in between. This CDR3 reads CASSPAGGGNQPQHF. The DNA of the CDR3 is TGTGCCAGTAGCCCTGCCGGGGGCGGCAATCAGCCCCAGCATTTT.

This clonotype was seen a few times. This sequence joins TRBV5-1 and TRBJ2-2, with D possibly being TRBD1 (6 bases). Between the trimmed V and J ends, which lost 4 bases and 4 bases, there was a span of 14 bases. The CDR3 consists of 15 residues. Germline CDR1 reads SGHRS; CDR2 reads YFSETQ. CDR3 in DNA: TGCGCCAGCAGCGGGCCGGGACAATCCACCGGGGAGCTGTTTTTT. Its translation is CASSGPGQSTGELFF. The variable domain in full, completed from reference TRBV5-1 and TRBJ2-2, reads KAGVTQTPRYLIKTRGQQVTLSCSPISGHRSVSWYQQTPGQGLQFLFEYFSETQRNKGNFPGRFSGRQFSNSRSEMNVSTLELGDSALYLCASSGPGQSTGELFFGEGSRLTVL.